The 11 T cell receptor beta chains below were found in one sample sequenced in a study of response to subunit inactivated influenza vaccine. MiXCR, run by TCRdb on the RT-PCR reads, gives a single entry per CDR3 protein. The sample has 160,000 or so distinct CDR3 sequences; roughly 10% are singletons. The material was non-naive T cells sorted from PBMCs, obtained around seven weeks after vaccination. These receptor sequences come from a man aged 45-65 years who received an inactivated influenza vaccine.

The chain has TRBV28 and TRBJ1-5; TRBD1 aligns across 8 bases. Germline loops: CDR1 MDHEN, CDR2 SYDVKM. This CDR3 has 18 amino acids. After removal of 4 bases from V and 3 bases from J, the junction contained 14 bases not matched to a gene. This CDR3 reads CASSSSDRGVALNQPQHF. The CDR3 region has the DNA TGTGCCAGCAGTTCCTCCGACAGGGGCGTTGCGCTCAATCAGCCCCAGCATTTT.

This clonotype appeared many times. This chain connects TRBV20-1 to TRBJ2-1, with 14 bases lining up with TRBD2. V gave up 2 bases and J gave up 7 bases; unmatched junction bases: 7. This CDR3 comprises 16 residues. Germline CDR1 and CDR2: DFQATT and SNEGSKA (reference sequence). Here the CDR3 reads CSARWTSGRTRNEQFF. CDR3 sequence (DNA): TGCAGTGCTAGATGGACTAGCGGGAGGACTAGGAATGAGCAGTTCTTC.

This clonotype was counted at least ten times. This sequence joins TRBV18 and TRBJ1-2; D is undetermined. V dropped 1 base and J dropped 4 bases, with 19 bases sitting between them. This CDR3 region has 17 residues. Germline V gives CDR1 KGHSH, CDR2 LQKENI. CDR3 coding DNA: TGTGCCAGCTCACCACAGATGAGGAACCCCGAGCGCTATGGCTACACCTTC. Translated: CASSPQMRNPERYGYTF.

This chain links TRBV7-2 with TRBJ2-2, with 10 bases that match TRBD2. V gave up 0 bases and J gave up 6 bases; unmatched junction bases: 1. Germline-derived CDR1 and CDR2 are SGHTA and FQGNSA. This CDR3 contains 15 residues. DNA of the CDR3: TGTGCCAGCAGCTTAGCTAGCGGGGGGCCCGGGGAGCTGTTTTTT. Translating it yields CASSLASGGPGELFF.

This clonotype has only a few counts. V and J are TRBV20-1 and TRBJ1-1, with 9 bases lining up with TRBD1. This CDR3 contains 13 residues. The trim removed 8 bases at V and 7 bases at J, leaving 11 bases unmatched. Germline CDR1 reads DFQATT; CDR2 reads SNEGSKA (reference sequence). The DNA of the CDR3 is TGCAGTACGACGACAGGGGGTTTAGGTGAAGCTTTCTTT. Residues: CSTTTGGLGEAFF.

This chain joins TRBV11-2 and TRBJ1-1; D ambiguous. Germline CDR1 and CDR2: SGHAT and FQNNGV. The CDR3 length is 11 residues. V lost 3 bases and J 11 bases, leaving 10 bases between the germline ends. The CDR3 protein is CASSLSLVAFF. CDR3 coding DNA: TGTGCCAGCAGCTTGTCCCTTGTCGCTTTCTTT.

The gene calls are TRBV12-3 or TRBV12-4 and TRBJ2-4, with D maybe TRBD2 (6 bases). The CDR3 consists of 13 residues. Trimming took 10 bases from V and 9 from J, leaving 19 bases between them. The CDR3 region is CANSFGTLGIQYF. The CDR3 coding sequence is TGTGCCAACAGCTTTGGGACTCTCGGCATTCAGTACTTC.

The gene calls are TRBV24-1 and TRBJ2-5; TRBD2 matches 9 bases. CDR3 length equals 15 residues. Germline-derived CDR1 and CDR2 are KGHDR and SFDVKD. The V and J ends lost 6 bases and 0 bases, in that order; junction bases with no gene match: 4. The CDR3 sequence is CATSTAGGDQETQYF. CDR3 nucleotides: TGTGCCACCAGTACCGCGGGAGGGGACCAAGAGACCCAGTACTTC.

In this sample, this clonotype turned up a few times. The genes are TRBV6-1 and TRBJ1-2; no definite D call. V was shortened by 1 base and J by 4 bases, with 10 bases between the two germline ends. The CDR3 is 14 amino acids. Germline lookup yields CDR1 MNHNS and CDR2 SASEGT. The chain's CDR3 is CASSEGSNSYGYTF. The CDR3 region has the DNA TGTGCCAGCAGTGAAGGGTCAAACAGCTATGGCTACACCTTC.

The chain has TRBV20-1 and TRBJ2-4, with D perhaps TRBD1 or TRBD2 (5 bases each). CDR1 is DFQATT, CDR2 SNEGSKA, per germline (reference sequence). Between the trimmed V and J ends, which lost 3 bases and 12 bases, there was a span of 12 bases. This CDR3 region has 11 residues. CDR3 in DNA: TGCAGTGCTAGTTCGGGGCAGGGTCAGTACTTC. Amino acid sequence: CSASSGQGQYF.

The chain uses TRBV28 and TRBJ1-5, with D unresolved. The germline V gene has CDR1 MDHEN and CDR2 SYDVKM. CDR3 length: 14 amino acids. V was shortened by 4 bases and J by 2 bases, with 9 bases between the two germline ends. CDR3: CASSSRYGNQPQHF. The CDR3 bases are TGTGCCAGCAGTTCACGATACGGCAATCAGCCCCAGCATTTT.